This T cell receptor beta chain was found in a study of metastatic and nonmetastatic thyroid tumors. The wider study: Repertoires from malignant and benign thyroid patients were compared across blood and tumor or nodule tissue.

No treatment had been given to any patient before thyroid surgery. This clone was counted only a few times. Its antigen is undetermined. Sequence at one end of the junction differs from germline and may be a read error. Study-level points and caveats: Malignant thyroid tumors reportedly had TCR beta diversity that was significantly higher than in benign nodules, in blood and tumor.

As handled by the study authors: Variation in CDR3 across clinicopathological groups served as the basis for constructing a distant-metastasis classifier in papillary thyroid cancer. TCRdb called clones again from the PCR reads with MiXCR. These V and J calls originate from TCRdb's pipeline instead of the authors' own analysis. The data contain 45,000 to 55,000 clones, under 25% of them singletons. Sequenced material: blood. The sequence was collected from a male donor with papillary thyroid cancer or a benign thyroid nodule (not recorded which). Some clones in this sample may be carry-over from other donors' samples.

The CDR3 DNA reads as TGCGCCAGCAGCCAAATCCAACTCAGGGATCTGGACTTC. Translation gives CASSQIQLRDLDF. V is TRBV4-1 and J is TRBJ2-7, with a tentative D call TRBD1 (5 bases). Germline V gives CDR1 MGHRA, CDR2 YSYEKL. The CDR3 is 13 amino acids.